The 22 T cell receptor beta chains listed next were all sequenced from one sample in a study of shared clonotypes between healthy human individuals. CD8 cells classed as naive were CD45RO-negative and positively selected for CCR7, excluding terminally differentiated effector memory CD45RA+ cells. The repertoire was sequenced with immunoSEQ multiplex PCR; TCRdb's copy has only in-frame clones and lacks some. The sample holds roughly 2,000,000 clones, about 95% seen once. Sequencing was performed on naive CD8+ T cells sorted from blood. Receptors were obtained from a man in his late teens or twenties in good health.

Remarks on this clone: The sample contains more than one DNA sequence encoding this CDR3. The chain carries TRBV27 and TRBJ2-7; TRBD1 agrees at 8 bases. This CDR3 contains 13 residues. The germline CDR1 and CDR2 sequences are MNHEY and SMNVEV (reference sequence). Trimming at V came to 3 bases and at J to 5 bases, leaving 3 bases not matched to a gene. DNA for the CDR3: TGTGCCAGCAGTTTCGGACAGGGCAACGAGCAGTACTTC. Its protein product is CASSFGQGNEQYF.

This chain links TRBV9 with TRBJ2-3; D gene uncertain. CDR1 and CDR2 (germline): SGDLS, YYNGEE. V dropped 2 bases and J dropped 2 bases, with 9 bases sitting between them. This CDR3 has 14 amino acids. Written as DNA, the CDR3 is TGTGCCAGCAGCGTGCACGGCACCACAGATACGCAGTATTTT. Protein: CASSVHGTTDTQYF.

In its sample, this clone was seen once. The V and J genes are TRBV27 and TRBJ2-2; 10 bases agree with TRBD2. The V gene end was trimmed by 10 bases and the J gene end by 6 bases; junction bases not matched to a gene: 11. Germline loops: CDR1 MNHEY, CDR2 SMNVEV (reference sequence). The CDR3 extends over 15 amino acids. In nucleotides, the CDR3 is TGTGCCACCAAAGGGAGCGGGGGGGCGCCCGGGGAGCTGTTTTTT. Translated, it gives CATKGSGGAPGELFF.

The CDR3 loop is CATSPDLTGSTEAFF. CDR3 bases: TGTGCCACCAGCCCGGACCTGACAGGGAGCACTGAAGCTTTCTTT. The chain links TRBV15 to TRBJ1-1; 7 nucleotides agree with TRBD1. The CDR3 sequence is 15 residues long. Trimming removed 5 bases from V and 4 bases from J; junction bases left unmatched: 10. The V gene's germline CDR1 is LNHNV and CDR2 YYDKDF (reference sequence).

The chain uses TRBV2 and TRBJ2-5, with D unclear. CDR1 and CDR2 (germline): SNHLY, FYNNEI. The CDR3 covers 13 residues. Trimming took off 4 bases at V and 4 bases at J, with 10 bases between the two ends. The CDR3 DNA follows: TGTGCCAGCAGTGGAAGGGTTGTAGAGACCCAGTACTTC. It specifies CASSGRVVETQYF.

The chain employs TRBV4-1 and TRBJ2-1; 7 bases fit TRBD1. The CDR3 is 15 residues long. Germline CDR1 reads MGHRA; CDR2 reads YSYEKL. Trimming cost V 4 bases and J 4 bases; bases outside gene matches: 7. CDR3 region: CASSLPGQNYNEQFF. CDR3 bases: TGCGCCAGCAGCCTACCGGGACAGAATTACAATGAGCAGTTCTTC.

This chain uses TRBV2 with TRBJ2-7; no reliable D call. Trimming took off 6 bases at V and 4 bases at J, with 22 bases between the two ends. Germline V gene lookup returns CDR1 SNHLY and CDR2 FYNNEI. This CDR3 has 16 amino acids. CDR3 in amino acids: CASSVSQDPALYEQYF. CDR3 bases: TGTGCCAGCAGCGTTAGCCAAGACCCCGCCCTATACGAGCAGTACTTC.

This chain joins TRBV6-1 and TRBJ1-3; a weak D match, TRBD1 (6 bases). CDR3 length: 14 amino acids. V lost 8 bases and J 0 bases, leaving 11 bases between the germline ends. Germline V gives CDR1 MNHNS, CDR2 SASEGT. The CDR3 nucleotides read TGTGCCAGCCGGGACAACCCCTCTGGAAACACCATATATTTT. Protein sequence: CASRDNPSGNTIYF.

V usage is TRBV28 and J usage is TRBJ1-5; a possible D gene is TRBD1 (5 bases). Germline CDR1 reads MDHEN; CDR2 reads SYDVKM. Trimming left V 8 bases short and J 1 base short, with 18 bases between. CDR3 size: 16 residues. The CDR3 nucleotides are TGTGCCAGCCGCATTCCTGACAGCCCGAGCAATCAGCCCCAGCATTTT. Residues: CASRIPDSPSNQPQHF.

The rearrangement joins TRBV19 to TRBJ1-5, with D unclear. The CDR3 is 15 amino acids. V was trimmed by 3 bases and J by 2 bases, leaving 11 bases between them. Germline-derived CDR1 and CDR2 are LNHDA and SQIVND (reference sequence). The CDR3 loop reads CASSMDLWGNQPQHF. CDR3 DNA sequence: TGTGCCAGTAGTATGGACTTGTGGGGCAATCAGCCCCAGCATTTT.

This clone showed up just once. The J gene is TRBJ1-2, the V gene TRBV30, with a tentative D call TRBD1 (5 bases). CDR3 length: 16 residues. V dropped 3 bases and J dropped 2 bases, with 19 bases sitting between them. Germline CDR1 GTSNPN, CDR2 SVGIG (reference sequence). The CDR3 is CAWSYRTGRTNYGYTF. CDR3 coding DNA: TGTGCCTGGAGCTACCGGACGGGACGCACGAACTATGGCTACACCTTC. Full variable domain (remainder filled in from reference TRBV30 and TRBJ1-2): SQTIHQWPATLVQPVGSPLSLECTVEGTSNPNLYWYRQAAGRGLQLLFYSVGIGQISSEVPQNLSASRPQDRQFILSSKKLLLSDSGFYLCAWSYRTGRTNYGYTFGSGTRLTVV.

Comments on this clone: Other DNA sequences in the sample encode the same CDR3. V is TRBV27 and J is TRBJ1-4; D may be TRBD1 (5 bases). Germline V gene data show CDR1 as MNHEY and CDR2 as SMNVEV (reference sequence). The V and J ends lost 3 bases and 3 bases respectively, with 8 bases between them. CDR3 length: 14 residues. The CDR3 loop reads CASSFDSPNEKLFF. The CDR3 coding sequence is TGTGCCAGCAGTTTCGACAGTCCTAATGAAAAACTGTTTTTT.

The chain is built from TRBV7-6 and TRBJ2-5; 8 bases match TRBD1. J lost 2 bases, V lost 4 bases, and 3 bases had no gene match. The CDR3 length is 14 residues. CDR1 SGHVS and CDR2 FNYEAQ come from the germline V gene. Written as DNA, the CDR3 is TGTGCCAGCAGCTCGTGGGACAGGCAAGAGACCCAGTACTTC. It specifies CASSSWDRQETQYF.

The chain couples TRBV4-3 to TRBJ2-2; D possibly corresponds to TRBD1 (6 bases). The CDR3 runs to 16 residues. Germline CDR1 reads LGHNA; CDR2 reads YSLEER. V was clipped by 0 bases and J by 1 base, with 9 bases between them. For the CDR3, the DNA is TGCGCCAGCAGCCAAGATCCGGGACAGAACACCGGGGAGCTGTTTTTT. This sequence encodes CASSQDPGQNTGELFF.

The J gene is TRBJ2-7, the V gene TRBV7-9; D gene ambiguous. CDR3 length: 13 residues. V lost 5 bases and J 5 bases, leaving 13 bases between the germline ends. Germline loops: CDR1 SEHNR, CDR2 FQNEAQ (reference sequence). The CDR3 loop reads CASSLGGENEQYF. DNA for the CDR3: TGTGCCAGCAGCCTCGGCGGAGAAAACGAGCAGTACTTC.

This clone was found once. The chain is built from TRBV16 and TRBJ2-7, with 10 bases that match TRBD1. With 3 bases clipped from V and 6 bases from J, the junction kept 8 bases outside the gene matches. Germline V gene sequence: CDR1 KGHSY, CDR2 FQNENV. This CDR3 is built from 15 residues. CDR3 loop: CASSHPGTGEIEQYF. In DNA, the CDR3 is TGTGCCAGCAGCCATCCCGGGACAGGGGAAATCGAGCAGTACTTC.

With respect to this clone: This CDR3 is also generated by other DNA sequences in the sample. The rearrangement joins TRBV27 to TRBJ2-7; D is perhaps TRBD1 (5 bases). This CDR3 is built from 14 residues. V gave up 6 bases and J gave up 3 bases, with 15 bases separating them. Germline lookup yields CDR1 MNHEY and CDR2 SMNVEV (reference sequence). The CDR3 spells CASSLVGRGYEQYF. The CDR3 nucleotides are TGTGCCAGCAGCCTCGTGGGTAGGGGCTACGAGCAGTACTTC.

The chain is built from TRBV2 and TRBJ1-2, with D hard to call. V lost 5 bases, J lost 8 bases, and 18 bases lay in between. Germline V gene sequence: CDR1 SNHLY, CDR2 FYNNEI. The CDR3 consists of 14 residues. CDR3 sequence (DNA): TGTGCCAGCAGTCCTCCGGCTTCCCTGTCAGGCTACACCTTC. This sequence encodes CASSPPASLSGYTF.

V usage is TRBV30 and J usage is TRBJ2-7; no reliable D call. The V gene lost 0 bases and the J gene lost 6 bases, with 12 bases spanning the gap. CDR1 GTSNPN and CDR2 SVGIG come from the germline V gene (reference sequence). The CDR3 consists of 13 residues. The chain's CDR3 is CAWSVGSFVEQYF. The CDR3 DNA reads TGTGCCTGGAGTGTAGGCAGTTTTGTCGAGCAGTACTTC. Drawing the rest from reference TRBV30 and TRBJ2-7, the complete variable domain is SQTIHQWPATLVQPVGSPLSLECTVEGTSNPNLYWYRQAAGRGLQLLFYSVGIGQISSEVPQNLSASRPQDRQFILSSKKLLLSDSGFYLCAWSVGSFVEQYFGPGTRLTVT.

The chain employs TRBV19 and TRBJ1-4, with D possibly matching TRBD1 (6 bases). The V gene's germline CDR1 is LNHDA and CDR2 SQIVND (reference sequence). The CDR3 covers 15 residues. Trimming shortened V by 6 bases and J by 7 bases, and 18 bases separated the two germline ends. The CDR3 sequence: CASRPFRGDSEKLFF. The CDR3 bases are TGTGCCAGTAGGCCCTTCAGGGGAGATAGTGAAAAACTGTTTTTT.

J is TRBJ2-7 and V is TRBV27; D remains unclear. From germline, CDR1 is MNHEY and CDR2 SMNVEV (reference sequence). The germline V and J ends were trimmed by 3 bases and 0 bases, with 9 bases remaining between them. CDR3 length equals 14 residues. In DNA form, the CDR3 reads TGTGCCAGCAGTTTTGCGCTGGGCTCCTACGAGCAGTACTTC. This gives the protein CASSFALGSYEQYF.

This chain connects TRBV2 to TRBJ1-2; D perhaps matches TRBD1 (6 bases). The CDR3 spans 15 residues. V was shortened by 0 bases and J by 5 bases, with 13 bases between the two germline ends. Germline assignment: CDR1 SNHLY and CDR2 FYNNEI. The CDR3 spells CASSEAWTVGYGYTF. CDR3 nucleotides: TGTGCCAGCAGTGAAGCCTGGACAGTGGGATATGGCTACACCTTC. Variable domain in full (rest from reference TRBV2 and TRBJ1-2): EPEVTQTPSHQVTQMGQEVILRCVPISNHLYFYWYRQILGQKVEFLVSFYNNEISEKSEIFDDQFSVERPDGSNFTLKIRSTKLEDSAMYFCASSEAWTVGYGYTFGSGTRLTVV.